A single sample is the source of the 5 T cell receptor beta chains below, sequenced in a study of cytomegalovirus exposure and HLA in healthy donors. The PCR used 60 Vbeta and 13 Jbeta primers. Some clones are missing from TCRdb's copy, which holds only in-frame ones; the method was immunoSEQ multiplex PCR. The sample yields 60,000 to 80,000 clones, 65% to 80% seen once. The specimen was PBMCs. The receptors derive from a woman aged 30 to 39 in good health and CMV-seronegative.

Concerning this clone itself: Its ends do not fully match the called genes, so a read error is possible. The chain's CDR3 is CSSSPTGFGYTF. The CDR3 nucleotides read TGTTCCAGCAGCCCAACAGGGTTTGGCTACACCTTC. The chain links TRBV7-9 to TRBJ1-2, with a possible D match to TRBD1 (6 bases). CDR1 SEHNR and CDR2 FQNEAQ come from the germline V gene (reference sequence). There are 12 residues in the CDR3. Full variable domain (rest looked up from reference TRBV7-9 and TRBJ1-2): DTGVSQNPRHKITKRGQNVTFRCDPISEHNRLYWYRQTLGQGPEFLTYFQNEAQLEKSRLLSDRFSAERPKGSFSTLEIQRTEQGDSAMYLCSSSPTGFGYTFGSGTRLTVV.

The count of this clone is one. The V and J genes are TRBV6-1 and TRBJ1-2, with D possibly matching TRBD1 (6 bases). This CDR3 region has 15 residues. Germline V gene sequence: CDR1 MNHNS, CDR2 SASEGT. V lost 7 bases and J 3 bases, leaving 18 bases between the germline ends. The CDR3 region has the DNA TGTGCCAGCATCGCGACAGGTCTGTCCTACTATGGCTACACCTTC. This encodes CASIATGLSYYGYTF.

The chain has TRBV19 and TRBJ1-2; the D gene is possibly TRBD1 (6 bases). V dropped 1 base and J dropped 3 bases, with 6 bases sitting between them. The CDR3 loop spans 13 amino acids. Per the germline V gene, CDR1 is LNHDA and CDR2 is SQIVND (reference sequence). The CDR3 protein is CASSIAGDYGYTF. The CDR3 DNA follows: TGTGCCAGTAGTATAGCAGGGGACTATGGCTACACCTTC.

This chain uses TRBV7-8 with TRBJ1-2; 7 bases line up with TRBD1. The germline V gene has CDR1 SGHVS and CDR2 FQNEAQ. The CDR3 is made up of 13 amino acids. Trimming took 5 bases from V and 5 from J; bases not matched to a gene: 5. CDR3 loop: CASSHRGAYGYTF. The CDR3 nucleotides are TGTGCCAGCAGCCACAGGGGAGCATATGGCTACACCTTC.

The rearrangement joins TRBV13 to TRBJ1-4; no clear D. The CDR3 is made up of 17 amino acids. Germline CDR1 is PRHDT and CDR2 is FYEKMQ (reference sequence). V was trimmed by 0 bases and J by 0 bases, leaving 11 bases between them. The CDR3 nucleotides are TGTGCCAGCAGCTTAGGCGTACAGACCACAACTAATGAAAAACTGTTTTTT. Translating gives CASSLGVQTTTNEKLFF.